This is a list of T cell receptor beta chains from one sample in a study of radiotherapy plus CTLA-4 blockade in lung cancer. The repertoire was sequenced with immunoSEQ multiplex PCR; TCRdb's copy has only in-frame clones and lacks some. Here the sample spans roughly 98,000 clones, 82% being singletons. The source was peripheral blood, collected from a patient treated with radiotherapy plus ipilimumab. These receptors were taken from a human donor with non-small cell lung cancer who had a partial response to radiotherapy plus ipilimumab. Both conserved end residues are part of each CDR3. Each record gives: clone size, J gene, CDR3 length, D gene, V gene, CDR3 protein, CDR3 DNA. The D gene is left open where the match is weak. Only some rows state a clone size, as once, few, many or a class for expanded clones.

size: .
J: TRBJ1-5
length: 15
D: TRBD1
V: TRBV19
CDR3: CASSNEQGARQPQHF
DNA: TGTGCCAGTAGTAATGAACAGGGGGCACGACAGCCCCAGCATTTT

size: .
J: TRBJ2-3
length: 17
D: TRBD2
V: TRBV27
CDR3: CASSLVGLAASTDTQYF
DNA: TGTGCCAGCAGTTTAGTTGGACTAGCGGCTAGCACAGATACGCAGTATTTT

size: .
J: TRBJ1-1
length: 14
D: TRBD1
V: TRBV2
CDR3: CASGRQGLNTEAFF
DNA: TGTGCCAGCGGAAGACAGGGCCTGAACACTGAAGCTTTCTTT

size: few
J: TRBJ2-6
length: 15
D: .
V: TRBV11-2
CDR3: CASSLGGIGANVLTF
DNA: TGTGCCAGCAGCTTAGGAGGGATCGGGGCCAACGTCCTGACTTTC

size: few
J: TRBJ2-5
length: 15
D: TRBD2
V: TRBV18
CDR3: CASSRNSGSGETQYF
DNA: TGTGCCAGCTCACGAAATAGCGGGAGTGGAGAGACCCAGTACTTC

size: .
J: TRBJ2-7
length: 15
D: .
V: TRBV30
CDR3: CAWSVRGSSSYEQYF
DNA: TGTGCCTGGAGTGTCCGAGGGTCCAGCTCCTACGAGCAGTACTTC

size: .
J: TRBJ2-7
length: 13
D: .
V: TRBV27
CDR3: CASSPKGLREQYF
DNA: TGTGCCAGCAGTCCCAAGGGGCTGCGCGAGCAGTACTTC

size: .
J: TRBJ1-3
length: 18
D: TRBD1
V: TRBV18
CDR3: CASSLTMGTGNSGNTIYF
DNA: TGTGCCAGCTCGCTCACCATGGGGACAGGGAACTCTGGAAACACCATATATTTT

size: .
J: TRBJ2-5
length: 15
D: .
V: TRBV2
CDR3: CASSEIRRLQETQYF
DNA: TGTGCCAGCAGTGAAATCCGGAGGCTCCAAGAGACCCAGTACTTC

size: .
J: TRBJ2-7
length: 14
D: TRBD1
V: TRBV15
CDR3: CATSLGQGSGEQYF
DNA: TGTGCCACCAGCTTAGGACAGGGTTCAGGTGAGCAGTACTTC

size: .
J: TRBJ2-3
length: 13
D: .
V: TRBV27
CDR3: CASFRGNTDTQYF
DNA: TGTGCCAGCTTCAGGGGTAACACAGATACGCAGTATTTT

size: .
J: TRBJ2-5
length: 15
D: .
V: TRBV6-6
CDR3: CASSVRGAERETQYF
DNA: TGTGCCAGCAGTGTCCGTGGGGCGGAACGGGAGACCCAGTACTTC

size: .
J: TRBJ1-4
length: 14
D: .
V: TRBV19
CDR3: CASSLTGTNEKLFF
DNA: TGTGCCAGTAGCCTGACTGGAACTAATGAAAAACTGTTTTTT

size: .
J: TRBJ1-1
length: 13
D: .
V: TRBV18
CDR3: CASSQGLNTEAFF
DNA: TGTGCCAGCTCACAGGGGTTGAACACTGAAGCTTTCTTT

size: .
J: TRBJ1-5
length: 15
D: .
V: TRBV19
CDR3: CASIPGGAENQPQHF
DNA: TGTGCCAGTATCCCAGGCGGGGCCGAGAATCAGCCCCAGCATTTT

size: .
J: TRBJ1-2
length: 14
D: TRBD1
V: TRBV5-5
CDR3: CASSSGTGRYGYTF
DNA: TGTGCCAGCAGCTCGGGGACAGGGAGATATGGCTACACCTTC

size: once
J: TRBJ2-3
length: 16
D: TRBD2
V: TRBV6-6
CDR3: CASSYSSGTSTDTQYF
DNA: TGTGCCAGCAGTTACTCGAGCGGGACCAGCACAGATACGCAGTATTTT

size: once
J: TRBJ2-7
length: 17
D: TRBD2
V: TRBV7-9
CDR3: CASSLVTRGSGAYEQYF
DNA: TGTGCCAGCAGCTTGGTCACGCGGGGTAGCGGGGCCTACGAGCAGTACTTC

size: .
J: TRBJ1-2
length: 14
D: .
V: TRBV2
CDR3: CATIRGRGNYGYTF
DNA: TGTGCCACAATTCGGGGCAGGGGAAACTATGGCTACACCTTC

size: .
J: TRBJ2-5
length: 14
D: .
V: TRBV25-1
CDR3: CASSELGGEETQYF
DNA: TGTGCCAGCAGTGAGCTAGGCGGTGAAGAGACCCAGTACTTC

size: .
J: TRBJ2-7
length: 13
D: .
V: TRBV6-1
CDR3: CASSRGVSYEQYF
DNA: TGTGCCAGCTCCAGGGGGGTTTCCTACGAGCAGTACTTC

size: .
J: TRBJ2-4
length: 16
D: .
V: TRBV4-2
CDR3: CASSQASGDTGNIQYF
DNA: TGTGCCAGCAGCCAAGCATCCGGGGACACCGGAAACATTCAGTACTTC

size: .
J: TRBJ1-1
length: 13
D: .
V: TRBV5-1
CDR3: CASSLEQNTEAFF
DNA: TGCGCCAGCAGCTTGGAACAGAACACTGAAGCTTTCTTT

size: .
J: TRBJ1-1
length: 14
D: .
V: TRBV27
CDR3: CASSLERGGTEAFF
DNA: TGTGCCAGCAGTTTAGAGCGTGGGGGGACTGAAGCTTTCTTT

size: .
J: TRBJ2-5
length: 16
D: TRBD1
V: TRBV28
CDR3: CASSLNRGQGGETQYF
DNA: TGTGCCAGCAGTTTAAATCGGGGACAGGGGGGAGAGACCCAGTACTTC

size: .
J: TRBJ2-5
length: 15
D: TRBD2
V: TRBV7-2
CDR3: CASSFGLAGGETQYF
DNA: TGTGCCAGCAGCTTCGGACTAGCGGGGGGGGAGACCCAGTACTTC

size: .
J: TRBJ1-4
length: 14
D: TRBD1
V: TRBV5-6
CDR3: CASSRGQGSEKLFF
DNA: TGTGCCAGCAGCCGGGGACAGGGTTCTGAAAAACTGTTTTTT

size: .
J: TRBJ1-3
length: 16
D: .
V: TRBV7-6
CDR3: CASSLSRLNSGNTIYF
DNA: TGTGCCAGCAGCTTAAGCCGCCTCAACTCTGGAAACACCATATATTTT

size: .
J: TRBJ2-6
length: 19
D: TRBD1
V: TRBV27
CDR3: CASSPTPDRVGSGANVLTF
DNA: TGTGCCAGCAGTCCGACCCCCGACAGGGTTGGCTCTGGGGCCAACGTCCTGACTTTC

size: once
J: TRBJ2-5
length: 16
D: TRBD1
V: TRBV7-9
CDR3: CASSLVGTGSQETQYF
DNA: TGTGCCAGCAGCTTAGTAGGGACAGGGTCTCAAGAGACCCAGTACTTC

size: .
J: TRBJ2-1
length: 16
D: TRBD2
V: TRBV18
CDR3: CASSPNLSGSQNEQFF
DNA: TGTGCCAGCTCACCTAACCTTAGCGGGAGCCAGAATGAGCAGTTCTTC

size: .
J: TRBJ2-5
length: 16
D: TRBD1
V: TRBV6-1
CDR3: CASSDPLDRAQETQYF
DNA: TGTGCCAGCAGTGACCCGTTAGACAGGGCCCAAGAGACCCAGTACTTC

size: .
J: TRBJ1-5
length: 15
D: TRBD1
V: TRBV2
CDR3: CASSEDRGAGQPQHF
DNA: TGTGCCAGCAGTGAAGACAGGGGTGCAGGTCAGCCCCAGCATTTT

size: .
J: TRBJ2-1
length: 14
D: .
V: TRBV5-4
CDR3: CASSSPGRDNEQFF
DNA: TGTGCCAGCAGCTCTCCGGGGAGAGACAATGAGCAGTTCTTC

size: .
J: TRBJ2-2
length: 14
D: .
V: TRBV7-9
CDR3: CASSLKAGSGELFF
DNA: TGTGCCAGCAGCTTGAAGGCAGGGTCCGGGGAGCTGTTTTTT

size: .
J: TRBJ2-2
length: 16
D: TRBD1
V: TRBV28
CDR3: CASSRPGTGNTGELFF
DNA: TGTGCCAGCAGTCGTCCCGGGACAGGGAACACCGGGGAGCTGTTTTTT

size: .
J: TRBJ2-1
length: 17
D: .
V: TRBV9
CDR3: CASSPRRGRETYNEQFF
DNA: TGTGCCAGCAGCCCCCGTCGGGGACGGGAGACCTACAATGAGCAGTTCTTC

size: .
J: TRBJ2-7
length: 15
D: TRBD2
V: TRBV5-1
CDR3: CASSLEAGVQEEQYF
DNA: TGCGCCAGCAGCTTGGAGGCGGGGGTGCAAGAGGAGCAGTACTTC

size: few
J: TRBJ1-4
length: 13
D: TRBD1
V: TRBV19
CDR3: CASSETGNEKLFF
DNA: TGTGCCAGTAGCGAGACAGGGAATGAAAAACTGTTTTTT

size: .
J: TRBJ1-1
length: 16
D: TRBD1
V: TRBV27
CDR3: CASRQNRDRGRTEAFF
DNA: TGTGCCAGCAGACAAAACCGGGACAGGGGTAGAACTGAAGCTTTCTTT

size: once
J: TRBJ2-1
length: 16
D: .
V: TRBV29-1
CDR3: CSVELHHPSSYNEQFF
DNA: TGCAGCGTTGAACTCCACCATCCTAGCTCCTACAATGAGCAGTTCTTC

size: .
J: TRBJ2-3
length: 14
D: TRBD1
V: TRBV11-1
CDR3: CASSSTGGTDTQYF
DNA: TGTGCCAGCAGCTCGACAGGGGGCACAGATACGCAGTATTTT

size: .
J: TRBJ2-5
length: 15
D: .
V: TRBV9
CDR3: CASSVSSGRQETQYF
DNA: TGTGCCAGCAGCGTTAGCTCGGGTAGGCAAGAGACCCAGTACTTC

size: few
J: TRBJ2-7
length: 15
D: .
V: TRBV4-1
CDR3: CASSPRLGGSYEQYF
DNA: TGCGCCAGCAGCCCCCGACTAGGTGGGTCCTACGAGCAGTACTTC

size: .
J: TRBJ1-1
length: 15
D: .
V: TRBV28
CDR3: CASSLWGRQNTEAFF
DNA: TGTGCCAGCAGTTTATGGGGGCGGCAGAACACTGAAGCTTTCTTT

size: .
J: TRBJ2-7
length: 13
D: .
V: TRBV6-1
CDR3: CASSGGFTTEQYF
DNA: TGTGCCAGCAGTGGAGGGTTTACTACCGAGCAGTACTTC

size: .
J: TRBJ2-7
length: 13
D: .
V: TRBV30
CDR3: CAWSVGVGGEQYF
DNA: TGTGCCTGGAGTGTCGGGGTCGGGGGTGAGCAGTACTTC

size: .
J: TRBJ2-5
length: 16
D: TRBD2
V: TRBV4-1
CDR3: CASSPGLAGAQETQYF
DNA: TGCGCCAGCAGCCCGGGACTAGCGGGGGCCCAAGAGACCCAGTACTTC

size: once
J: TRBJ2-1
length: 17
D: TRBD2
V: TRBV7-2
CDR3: CASSLVAGATSDNEQFF
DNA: TGTGCCAGCAGCTTGGTAGCGGGAGCGACGTCTGACAATGAGCAGTTCTTC

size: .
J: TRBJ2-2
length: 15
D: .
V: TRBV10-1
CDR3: CASSDRGTLGGELFF
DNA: TGCGCCAGCAGTGACCGCGGGACTTTGGGCGGGGAGCTGTTTTTT

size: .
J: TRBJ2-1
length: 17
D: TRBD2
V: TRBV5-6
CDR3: CASSSRRASGRNNEQFF
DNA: TGTGCCAGCAGCTCGCGAAGGGCTAGCGGGAGAAACAATGAGCAGTTCTTC

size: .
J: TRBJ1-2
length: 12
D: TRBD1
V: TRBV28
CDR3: CASRPPGQGYTF
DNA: TGTGCCAGCAGGCCACCGGGACAGGGGTACACCTTC

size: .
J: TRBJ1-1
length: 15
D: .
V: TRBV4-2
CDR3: CASSQTATGNTEAFF
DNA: TGTGCCAGCAGCCAAACCGCCACAGGGAACACTGAAGCTTTCTTT

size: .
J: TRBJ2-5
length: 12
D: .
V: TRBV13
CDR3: CASSFPQETQYF
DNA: TGTGCCAGCAGCTTCCCGCAAGAGACCCAGTACTTC

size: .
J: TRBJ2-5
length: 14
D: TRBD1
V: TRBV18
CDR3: CASSLQGAEETQYF
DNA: TGTGCCAGCTCACTTCAGGGGGCGGAGGAGACCCAGTACTTC

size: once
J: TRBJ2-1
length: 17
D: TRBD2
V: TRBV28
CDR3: CASSLSSGRVSYNEQFF
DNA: TGTGCCAGCAGTTTATCTAGCGGGAGAGTCTCCTACAATGAGCAGTTCTTC

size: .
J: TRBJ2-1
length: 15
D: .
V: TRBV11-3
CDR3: CASSRGGGSFNEQFF
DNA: TGTGCCAGCAGCCGCGGAGGGGGCTCGTTTAATGAGCAGTTCTTC